This TCR beta chain comes out of a study of T cell responses to AZD1222 COVID-19 vaccine. Overall study findings and caveats: Repertoire samples came only from after the peak T cell response.

Per the germline V gene, CDR1 is SGDLS and CDR2 is YYNGEE. Trimming left V 0 bases short and J 10 bases short, with 8 bases between. This CDR3 region has 13 residues. The table lists this clone with a count of one. As yet, its antigen is unknown. The table came from immunoSEQ multiplex PCR; TCRdb's copy has only in-frame clones and leaves some out. The sample records some 61,000 clones, about 90% being singletons. This chain joins TRBV9 and TRBJ1-6; no clear D gene. Sequenced here: peripheral blood, sampled on day 0 of AZD1222 vaccination. The receptor's source is an adult in good health. The CDR3 loop reads CASSVEYSSPLHF. The CDR3 coding sequence is TGTGCCAGCAGCGTAGAGTATAGCTCACCCCTCCACTTT.